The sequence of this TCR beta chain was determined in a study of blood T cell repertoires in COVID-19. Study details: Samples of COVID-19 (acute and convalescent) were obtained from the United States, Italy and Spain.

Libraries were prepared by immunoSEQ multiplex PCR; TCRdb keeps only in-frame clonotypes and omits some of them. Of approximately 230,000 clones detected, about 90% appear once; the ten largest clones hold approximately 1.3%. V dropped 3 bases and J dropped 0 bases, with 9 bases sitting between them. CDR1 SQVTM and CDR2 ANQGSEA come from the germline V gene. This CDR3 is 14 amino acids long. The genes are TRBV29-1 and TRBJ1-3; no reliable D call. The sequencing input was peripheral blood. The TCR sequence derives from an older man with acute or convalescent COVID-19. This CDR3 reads CSVDSLGSGNTIYF. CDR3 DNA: TGCAGCGTTGATAGCCTTGGCTCTGGAAACACCATATATTTT.